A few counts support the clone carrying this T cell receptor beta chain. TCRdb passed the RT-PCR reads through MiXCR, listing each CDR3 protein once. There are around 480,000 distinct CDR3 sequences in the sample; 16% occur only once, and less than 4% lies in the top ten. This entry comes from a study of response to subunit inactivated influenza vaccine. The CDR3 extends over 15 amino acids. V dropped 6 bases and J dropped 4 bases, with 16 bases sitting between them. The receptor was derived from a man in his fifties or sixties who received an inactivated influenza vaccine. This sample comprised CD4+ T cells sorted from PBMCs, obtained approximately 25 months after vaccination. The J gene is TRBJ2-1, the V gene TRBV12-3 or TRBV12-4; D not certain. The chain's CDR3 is CASRPTDGPYNEQFF. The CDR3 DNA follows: TGTGCCAGCAGACCTACGGACGGCCCTTACAATGAGCAGTTCTTC.